Following are 16 T cell receptor beta chains from one sample sequenced in a study of beta chain features in type 1 diabetes. Study outcomes and limitations: Among all four CD4+ subsets, Type 1 diabetes patients had TCRB CDR3s that were moderately but significantly shorter.

Expressed TCRB transcripts were sequenced because the isolated RNA had all been reverse transcribed beforehand. Only in-frame clones appear in the TCRdb table, and some are missing; sequencing was by immunoSEQ multiplex PCR. Of roughly 140,000 clones in the sample, around 10% were seen once. Their antigens are not known. The sample taken for sequencing was central memory CD4+ T cells from blood. Receptor source: a man aged 30 to 39 with type 1 diabetes.

The CDR3 loop is CASSPGQLGQPQHF. The CDR3 nucleotides read TGTGCCAGCAGTCCCGGACAACTCGGGCAGCCCCAGCATTTT. The chain uses TRBV6-1 and TRBJ1-5; D may be TRBD1 (5 bases). Looked up from germline, CDR1 is MNHNS and CDR2 is SASEGT. The ends were cut back, 5 bases at V and 7 bases at J, with 15 bases in the middle. This CDR3 has 14 residues.

This clone showed up just a few times. The rearrangement joins TRBV19 to TRBJ1-1; unclear D gene. V lost 3 bases and J lost 7, with 9 bases in between. Germline V gene sequence: CDR1 LNHDA, CDR2 SQIVND (reference sequence). The CDR3 loop spans 12 amino acids. For the CDR3, the DNA is TGTGCCAGTAGTATGGTTCTAGGTGAAGCTTTCTTT. Its translation: CASSMVLGEAFF.

The rearrangement links TRBV5-1 to TRBJ2-1; 9 nucleotides agree with TRBD2. Per germline, CDR1 SGHRS and CDR2 YFSETQ. After removal of 0 bases from V and 5 bases from J, the junction contained 3 bases not matched to a gene. CDR3 length: 15 residues. In nucleotides, the CDR3 is TGCGCCAGCAGCTTGGGACTAGCGGTTAACAATGAGCAGTTCTTC. It is translated as CASSLGLAVNNEQFF.

J is TRBJ2-1 and V is TRBV18; the match to TRBD2 covers 10 bases. There are 16 residues in the CDR3. The V gene's germline CDR1 is KGHSH and CDR2 LQKENI. With 3 bases clipped from V and 1 base from J, the junction kept 3 bases outside the gene matches. The CDR3 is CASSPGLAASYNEQFF. For the CDR3, the DNA is TGTGCCAGCTCACCCGGACTAGCGGCATCCTACAATGAGCAGTTCTTC.

This chain links TRBV12-2 with TRBJ1-1. TRBV12-2 is flagged as a pseudogene. The CDR3 spans 12 residues. DNA for the CDR3: TGTGCAAGTTGGGCGGGGACGCGTGAAGCTTTCTTT. This translates into CASWAGTREAFF.

V usage is TRBV6-5 and J usage is TRBJ2-5; D may be TRBD1 (5 bases). Germline V lookup: CDR1 MNHEY, CDR2 SVGAGI. The CDR3 sequence is 16 residues long. The V and J ends lost 0 bases and 2 bases respectively, with 13 bases between them. CDR3 DNA: TGTGCCAGCAGTTACTCAGGGGCGACAGATCAAGAGACCCAGTACTTC. Its protein is CASSYSGATDQETQYF.

J is TRBJ2-7 and V is TRBV5-1, with 8 bases that match TRBD1. J was trimmed by 3 bases and V by 4 bases; bases with no gene match: 12. The germline CDR1 and CDR2 sequences are SGHRS and YFSETQ. CDR3 size: 16 residues. CDR3 nucleotide sequence: TGCGCCAGCAGCCCAGGGGGCTCGGACGGCGTCTACGAGCAGTACTTC. It encodes CASSPGGSDGVYEQYF.

The rearrangement uses TRBV28 and TRBJ2-1; perhaps TRBD2 as D (5 bases). The V gene's germline CDR1 is MDHEN and CDR2 SYDVKM. This CDR3 has 12 amino acids. V was pared by 11 bases and J by 0 bases, with 8 bases between. In DNA, the CDR3 is TGTGCCGAAGGGAGCTCCTACAATGAGCAGTTCTTC. Protein sequence: CAEGSSYNEQFF.

This clone was observed a handful of times. V and J are TRBV28 and TRBJ2-7, with TRBD2 as a possible D gene (6 bases). V lost 3 bases and J 3 bases, leaving 12 bases between the germline ends. This CDR3 has 14 residues. Germline CDR1 reads MDHEN; CDR2 reads SYDVKM. This chain's CDR3 is CASSFGGGLYEQYF. The CDR3 nucleotides are TGTGCCAGCAGTTTCGGGGGAGGACTCTACGAGCAGTACTTC.

This clone has only a few counts. The chain couples TRBV28 to TRBJ2-7; 10 nucleotides align to TRBD2. Germline trimming cut 8 bases from V and 0 bases from J; bases unmatched to any gene: 4. The CDR3 is 14 residues long. Germline CDR1 reads MDHEN; CDR2 reads SYDVKM. CDR3 DNA sequence: TGTGCCAGCGTGGCTAGCGGGGGCTCCTACGAGCAGTACTTC. Protein: CASVASGGSYEQYF.

The chain uses TRBV7-3 and TRBJ1-2; D possibly corresponds to TRBD1 (5 bases). Trimming stripped 1 base from V and 8 bases from J, with 11 bases between. There are 13 residues in the CDR3. The germline CDR1 and CDR2 sequences are SGHTA and FQGTGA. The CDR3, as DNA: TGTGCCAGCAGCTTAAGAGACGGGGGAGGCTACACCTTC. It encodes CASSLRDGGGYTF.

This clone occurred a few times. This CDR3 is also generated by other DNA sequences in the sample. The chain couples TRBV2 to TRBJ2-7; 7 bases are shared with TRBD1. This CDR3 has 14 amino acids. The V gene end was trimmed by 6 bases and the J gene end by 3 bases; junction bases not matched to a gene: 8. Per germline, CDR1 SNHLY and CDR2 FYNNEI. CDR3 residues: CASSEQGILYEQYF. The CDR3 DNA reads TGTGCCAGCAGCGAACAGGGGATACTCTACGAGCAGTACTTC.

This clone was detected a few times. V gene TRBV5-4 combines with J gene TRBJ2-3; 10 bases match TRBD2. The V segment lost 4 bases and the J segment 5 bases; nucleotides outside the gene matches: 10. CDR3 length equals 16 residues. Germline V gene data show CDR1 as SGHNT and CDR2 as YYREEE (reference sequence). In nucleotides, the CDR3 is TGTGCCAGCAGCGCTTATGGGGGACTAGCGCAAGATACGCAGTATTTT. Translated: CASSAYGGLAQDTQYF.

The CDR3 bases are TGTGCCAGCAGCTTGGTTTCCGGGACTAGAAACTACGAGCAGTACTTC. As protein: CASSLVSGTRNYEQYF. V and J are TRBV5-5 and TRBJ2-7; 8 bases are shared with TRBD2. V was pared by 0 bases and J by 3 bases, with 8 bases of the junction left unmatched. Germline values: CDR1 SGHKS, CDR2 YYEKEE (reference sequence). This CDR3 spans 16 amino acids.

The sample holds a few counts of this clone. Distinct nucleotide sequences in the sample also encode this CDR3. The V and J genes are TRBV28 and TRBJ2-7; TRBD2 aligns across 9 bases. Germline lookup yields CDR1 MDHEN and CDR2 SYDVKM. The CDR3 totals 14 residues. J gave up 4 bases and V 3 bases, and 4 bases lay outside the gene matches. The CDR3 DNA reads TGTGCCAGCAGTTTTCTTGCGGGAGGGTACGAGCAGTACTTC. This translates into CASSFLAGGYEQYF.

This clone was observed a handful of times. The chain couples TRBV2 to TRBJ2-3; 12 bases match TRBD2. The CDR3 is made up of 16 amino acids. Trimming took 2 bases from V and 5 from J; bases not matched to a gene: 5. Germline assignment: CDR1 SNHLY and CDR2 FYNNEI. The CDR3 loop reads CASSESLGLAGDTQYF. In nucleotides, the CDR3 is TGTGCCAGCAGTGAAAGCTTGGGACTAGCGGGAGATACGCAGTATTTT.